The clone carrying this T cell receptor (beta chain) was counted only a few times. Its specificity is unknown. Quantitative 5'-RACE with molecular barcodes was used to make the TCR beta libraries. TCRdb re-analysed the 5' RACE reads in MiXCR, keeping a single row per CDR3 protein. The repertoire holds some 800,000 distinct CDR3 sequences, with about an eighth as singletons. This entry belongs to a study of CD8 T cells in ankylosing spondylitis. From germline, CDR1 is LGHDT and CDR2 YNNKEL (reference sequence). This CDR3 has 17 amino acids. With 4 bases clipped from V and 4 bases from J, the junction kept 13 bases outside the gene matches. Study results and limitations: CD8+ cells made up the disease-linked clones, which were relatively rare in peripheral blood. Made up of eight highly homologous variants, a TCR beta motif appeared characteristic of ankylosing spondylitis blood. Some of these motif variants have turned up before, in reports on reactive arthritis synovial fluid and blood.

The TCR originated in a male donor with ankylosing spondylitis. Sequencing was done on a sample of blood, either unsorted or a sorted T cell fraction (not recorded which). This rearrangement joins TRBV3-1 to TRBJ2-7; 10 nucleotides agree with TRBD2. The CDR3 loop is CASSPPRIAGGRYEQYF. The CDR3 region has the DNA TGTGCCAGCAGCCCCCCCCGGATAGCGGGGGGCCGATACGAGCAGTACTTC.